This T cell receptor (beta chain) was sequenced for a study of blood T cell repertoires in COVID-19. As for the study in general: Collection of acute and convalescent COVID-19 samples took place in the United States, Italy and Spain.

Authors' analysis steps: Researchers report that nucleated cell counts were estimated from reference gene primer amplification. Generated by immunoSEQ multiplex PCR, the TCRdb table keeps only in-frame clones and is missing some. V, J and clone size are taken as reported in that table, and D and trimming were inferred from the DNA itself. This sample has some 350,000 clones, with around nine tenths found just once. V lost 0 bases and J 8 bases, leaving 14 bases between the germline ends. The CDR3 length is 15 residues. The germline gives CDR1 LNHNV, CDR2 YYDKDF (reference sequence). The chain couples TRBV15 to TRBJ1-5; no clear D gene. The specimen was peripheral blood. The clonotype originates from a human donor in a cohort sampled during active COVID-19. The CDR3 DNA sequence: TGTGCCACCAGCAGAGATCGTCTGGGTAGCAAGCCCCAGCATTTT. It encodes CATSRDRLGSKPQHF.